This passage covers 26 T cell receptor beta chains from one sample sequenced in a study of human T cells and chemical hapten exposure. TCRdb re-derived calls from the RACE reads in MiXCR, one entry per CDR3 protein. The repertoire has some 70,000 distinct CDR3 sequences, around a third of them found once; the top ten carry roughly 10%. Time point here: patch test 1, 2 weeks after DPC sensitization. Noted treatment: therapeutic diphenylcyclopropenone sensitization with weekly scalp DPC. The sample was whole blood, taken in connection with sensitization to the hapten diphenylcyclopropenone (DPC). These receptor sequences come from a man aged 35 to 55 with alopecia areata. Some clones in this sample may be carry-over from other donors' samples.

Comment on this clonotype: One end of the junction is discordant with germline, which a read error may explain. The chain combines TRBV2 with TRBJ2-7, with TRBD2 matching over 9 bases. Germline lookup yields CDR1 SNHLY and CDR2 FYNNEI. There are 12 residues in the CDR3. CDR3 DNA sequence: TGTGCCAGCAGCGGGACTAGCTACGAGCGGTACTTC. It codes for CASSGTSYERYF.

The sample holds a few counts of this clonotype. A junction end diverges from the germline sequence, so it may reflect a read error. This chain connects TRBV20-1 to TRBJ1-5; D is unresolved. Germline lookup yields CDR1 DFQATT and CDR2 SNEGSKA (reference sequence). This CDR3 has 14 amino acids. The DNA for the CDR3 is TGCAGTGCCAGAGGACGGATCGACAATCAGCCCCAGCATTTT. It encodes CSARGRIDNQPQHF.

The J gene is TRBJ2-7, the V gene TRBV12-3 or TRBV12-4; D is possibly TRBD1 (5 bases). V was trimmed by 5 bases and J by 0 bases, leaving 14 bases between them. This CDR3 has 15 amino acids. CDR3 residues: CASSPQVSSSYEQYF. The CDR3 nucleotides are TGTGCCAGCAGTCCACAGGTTTCGAGCTCCTACGAGCAGTACTTC.

J is TRBJ2-7 and V is TRBV20-1; D is perhaps TRBD2 (5 bases). Germline V gives CDR1 DFQATT, CDR2 SNEGSKA (reference sequence). Deletions cut 5 bases from V and 0 bases from J, with 8 bases between. The CDR3 runs to 12 residues. The DNA for the CDR3 is TGCAGTGCTCCGGACTTCTCCTACGAGCAGTACTTC. Residues: CSAPDFSYEQYF.

This clonotype was detected a few times. This chain joins TRBV6-5 and TRBJ1-6; D is possibly TRBD1 (6 bases). Germline CDR1 and CDR2: MNHEY and SVGAGI. The CDR3 extends over 18 amino acids. V was shortened by 0 bases and J by 0 bases, with 12 bases between the two germline ends. The CDR3 DNA sequence: TGTGCCAGCAGTTACTCGTCGTCGGACAGCTCCTATAATTCACCCCTCCACTTT. Its translation: CASSYSSSDSSYNSPLHF.

This clonotype showed up just once. The V gene is TRBV3-1, the J gene TRBJ2-7; 8 bases line up with TRBD2. Germline V gene data show CDR1 as LGHDT and CDR2 as YNNKEL (reference sequence). The V and J ends lost 4 bases and 6 bases, in that order; junction bases with no gene match: 11. The CDR3 loop spans 15 amino acids. This chain's CDR3 is CASSLHSGMTAEQYF. The CDR3, as DNA: TGTGCCAGCAGCCTTCATAGCGGGATGACCGCCGAGCAGTACTTC.

This chain joins TRBV20-1 and TRBJ1-1; 7 positions agree with TRBD1. V shed 4 bases and J 2 bases; nucleotides not matched to a gene: 10. There are 15 residues in the CDR3. Germline CDR1 is DFQATT and CDR2 is SNEGSKA (reference sequence). The CDR3 protein is CSAKRRDSHNTEAFF. The CDR3 coding sequence is TGCAGTGCTAAAAGAAGGGACAGCCATAACACTGAAGCTTTCTTT.

The rearrangement uses TRBV10-2 and TRBJ2-2; 8 bases line up with TRBD1. This CDR3 has 13 amino acids. J gave up 7 bases and V 7 bases, and 5 bases lay outside the gene matches. Germline V lookup: CDR1 WSHSY, CDR2 SAAADI. This CDR3 is CASKSGGGGELFF. The CDR3 DNA follows: TGCGCCAGCAAGTCAGGGGGCGGCGGGGAGCTGTTTTTT.

CDR3 nucleotide sequence: TGTGCCAGCAGCACGGGACAGGGGAACCACGAGCAGTACTTC. It translates to CASSTGQGNHEQYF. This chain uses TRBV7-2 with TRBJ2-7, with TRBD1 identical over 10 bases. After removal of 5 bases from V and 5 bases from J, the junction contained 6 bases not matched to a gene. The germline V gene encodes CDR1 SGHTA and CDR2 FQGNSA. This CDR3 is 14 amino acids long.

In its sample, this clonotype was seen a few times. The chain uses TRBV28 and TRBJ2-6; 7 positions match TRBD1. The V gene's germline CDR1 is MDHEN and CDR2 SYDVKM. This CDR3 comprises 17 residues. Trimming cost V 6 bases and J 1 base; bases outside gene matches: 9. CDR3 sequence: CASRQTGSRSGANVLTF. The CDR3, as DNA: TGTGCCAGCAGACAGACAGGGTCTAGGTCTGGGGCCAACGTCCTGACTTTC.

V gene TRBV14 combines with J gene TRBJ2-1; D unresolved. Per the germline V gene, CDR1 is SGHDN and CDR2 is FVKESK. The V gene lost 3 bases and the J gene lost 8 bases, with 5 bases spanning the gap. The CDR3 is made up of 11 amino acids. CDR3 region: CASSQHHEQFF. The CDR3 DNA sequence: TGTGCCAGCAGCCAGCACCATGAGCAGTTCTTC.

This chain links TRBV29-1 with TRBJ1-1, with 7 nucleotides matching TRBD1. With V trimmed by 7 bases and J by 5 bases, 7 bases remained unmatched. The CDR3 is made up of 12 amino acids. Germline CDR1 and CDR2: SQVTM and ANQGSEA. The CDR3 region is CSARTGVTEAFF. The CDR3 DNA reads TGCAGCGCACGAACAGGGGTGACTGAAGCTTTCTTT.

The rearrangement joins TRBV28 to TRBJ1-2; 7 bases map to TRBD1. Per germline, CDR1 MDHEN and CDR2 SYDVKM. This CDR3 has 14 amino acids. The ends lost 2 bases at V and 4 bases at J; junction bases unmatched: 4. As DNA, the CDR3 is TGTGCCAGCAGTTTAACAGGGGTTGGCTATGGCTACACCTTC. Residues: CASSLTGVGYGYTF.

The chain carries TRBV5-1 and TRBJ2-3, with unresolved D. Trimming stripped 0 bases from V and 2 bases from J, with 10 bases between. CDR3 size: 15 residues. In germline, CDR1 is SGHRS, CDR2 YFSETQ. CDR3 sequence: CASSLAGAYTDTQYF. The CDR3 DNA sequence: TGCGCCAGCAGCTTGGCGGGTGCTTACACAGATACGCAGTATTTT.

V and J are TRBV7-9 and TRBJ1-6, with 9 nucleotides matching TRBD1. The CDR3 is 15 residues long. Per germline, CDR1 SEHNR and CDR2 FQNEAQ (reference sequence). Germline trimming cut 0 bases from V and 10 bases from J; bases unmatched to any gene: 4. The CDR3 protein is CASSLADRGGSPLHF. Here the CDR3 DNA reads TGTGCCAGCAGCTTAGCGGACAGGGGTGGGTCACCCCTCCACTTT.

This chain joins TRBV28 and TRBJ2-2; 10 nucleotides align to TRBD1. The CDR3 is made up of 15 amino acids. The germline V gene encodes CDR1 MDHEN and CDR2 SYDVKM. The ends lost 5 bases at V and 5 bases at J; junction bases unmatched: 5. CDR3 region: CASSPGQGTTGELFF. CDR3 coding DNA: TGTGCCAGCAGTCCGGGACAGGGGACAACCGGGGAGCTGTTTTTT.

This clonotype was found a few times. The gene calls are TRBV5-1 and TRBJ2-7, with 8 nucleotides matching TRBD1. Germline V gives CDR1 SGHRS, CDR2 YFSETQ. V lost 1 base, J lost 6 bases, and 9 bases stayed unmatched. CDR3 length: 15 residues. CDR3 loop: CASSLFETGVREQYF. The CDR3 region has the DNA TGCGCCAGCAGCTTGTTTGAGACAGGGGTCCGCGAGCAGTACTTC.

This clonotype was seen a handful of times. The chain has TRBV4-1 and TRBJ2-7; D unresolved. The CDR3 spans 14 residues. Trimming removed 4 bases at V and 2 bases at J, with 12 bases between. Germline-derived CDR1 and CDR2 are MGHRA and YSYEKL. The CDR3 here is CASSPERVPYEQYF. CDR3 sequence (DNA): TGCGCCAGCAGCCCGGAACGGGTTCCCTACGAGCAGTACTTC.

CDR3 nucleotides: TGTGCCAGCTCACCCCTAGCGGGAGAGCCCCAAGAGACCCAGTACTTC. It translates to CASSPLAGEPQETQYF. This chain connects TRBV18 to TRBJ2-5; 10 bases are shared with TRBD2. The CDR3 consists of 16 residues. The V segment lost 3 bases and the J segment 1 base; nucleotides outside the gene matches: 5. Germline lookup yields CDR1 KGHSH and CDR2 LQKENI.

The chain links TRBV12-3 or TRBV12-4 to TRBJ2-6; tentatively, D is TRBD1 (5 bases). This CDR3 has 15 amino acids. V lost 4 bases, J lost 0 bases, and 7 bases lay in between. CDR3 residues: CASSSRVSGANVLTF. Written as DNA, the CDR3 is TGTGCCAGCAGTTCCAGGGTCTCTGGGGCCAACGTCCTGACTTTC.

In its sample, this clonotype was seen a few times. The gene calls are TRBV6-5 and TRBJ1-4; D perhaps matches TRBD1 (5 bases). Trimming removed 0 bases at V and 8 bases at J, with 16 bases between. The V gene's germline CDR1 is MNHEY and CDR2 SVGAGI. This CDR3 is built from 16 residues. The chain's CDR3 is CASSYSWGTPREKLFF. CDR3 DNA: TGTGCCAGCAGTTACTCGTGGGGGACCCCTAGGGAAAAACTGTTTTTT.

This sequence joins TRBV29-1 and TRBJ2-5, with D perhaps TRBD1 (6 bases). Germline CDR1 reads SQVTM; CDR2 reads ANQGSEA. Trimming shortened V by 6 bases and J by 9 bases, and 26 bases separated the two germline ends. The CDR3 length is 15 residues. In DNA form, the CDR3 reads TGCAGCGTAGTCACTCGGGACACCGCAACTCTCGCCCAGTACTTC. It specifies CSVVTRDTATLAQYF.

The V call is TRBV6-2 or TRBV6-3, the J call TRBJ2-2; D not certain. Trimming pared 6 bases from V and 4 bases from J, leaving 9 bases between. This CDR3 contains 13 residues. Germline V gene lookup returns CDR1 MNHEY and CDR2 SVGEGT. The CDR3: CASRPGSTGELFF. The CDR3, as DNA: TGTGCCAGCAGGCCCGGAAGCACCGGGGAGCTGTTTTTT.

V gene TRBV9 combines with J gene TRBJ2-7, with D possibly matching TRBD1 (5 bases). With 2 bases removed from V and 3 bases from J, the gap between germline ends came to 15 bases. This CDR3 comprises 15 residues. CDR1 is SGDLS, CDR2 YYNGEE, per germline. In DNA, the CDR3 is TGTGCCAGCAGCGTTGGGCCCCAGGGTGACTACGAGCAGTACTTC. Translating gives CASSVGPQGDYEQYF. Full variable domain (rest looked up from reference TRBV9 and TRBJ2-7): DSGVTQTPKHLITATGQRVTLRCSPRSGDLSVYWYQQSLDQGLQFLIQYYNGEERAKGNILERFSAQQFPDLHSELNLSSLELGDSALYFCASSVGPQGDYEQYFGPGTRLTVT.

As to this clonotype: At one end, the junction sequence differs from germline, possibly due to a read error. The CDR3 DNA sequence: TGTGCCAGCAGCCAAAAGGGGAACACTGAAACTTTCTTT. Encoded protein: CASSQKGNTETFF. The rearrangement links TRBV3-1 to TRBJ1-1; D possibly corresponds to TRBD1 (5 bases). Germline V gene lookup returns CDR1 LGHDT and CDR2 YNNKEL (reference sequence). The CDR3 covers 13 residues.

V usage is TRBV6-2 or TRBV6-3 and J usage is TRBJ1-4, with TRBD1 matching over 9 bases. Trimming took 5 bases from V and 3 from J; bases not matched to a gene: 4. This CDR3 contains 15 residues. Germline V gives CDR1 MNHEY, CDR2 SVGEGT. This chain's CDR3 is CASSQQGAANEKLFF. The DNA of the CDR3 is TGTGCCAGCAGTCAACAGGGGGCGGCTAATGAAAAACTGTTTTTT.